This T cell receptor beta chain was captured in a study of blood T cell repertoires in COVID-19. For the study at large: Material from acute and convalescent COVID-19 was sourced from the United States, Italy and Spain.

Authors' methods: Quantification of nucleated cells was approximated via reference gene primer amplification. Clones were sequenced by immunoSEQ multiplex PCR, and TCRdb holds only the in-frame ones, with some missing. V and J calls plus clone size are reproduced from that table; the DNA served to infer D and trimming. The repertoire has approximately 230,000 clones, just under 85% of them found once; the top ten carry about 15%. Enrollees, about 18 to 100 years old, lived in fewer than 25 US areas. Cohorts were determined from participant-reported clinical history. The length of the CDR3 is 16 residues. In germline, CDR1 is SGHVS, CDR2 FNYEAQ. V was clipped by 3 bases and J by 2 bases, with 13 bases between them. This clone has a single count.

The sequence came from a man aged 35-49 years who had recovered from COVID-19. The genes are TRBV7-6 and TRBJ1-4; D is ambiguous. Sequenced sample: PBMCs or T cells enriched from blood (not recorded which). The CDR3 sequence: CASSLGLTGTNEKLFF. CDR3 coding DNA: TGTGCCAGCAGCTTGGGCCTGACGGGGACTAATGAAAAACTGTTTTTT. Together with reference TRBV7-6 and TRBJ1-4, the CDR3 gives the full variable domain: GAGVSQSPRYKVTKRGQDVALRCDPISGHVSLYWYRQALGQGPEFLTYFNYEAQQDKSGLPNDRFSAERPEGSISTLTIQRTEQRDSAMYRCASSLGLTGTNEKLFFGSGTQLSVL.